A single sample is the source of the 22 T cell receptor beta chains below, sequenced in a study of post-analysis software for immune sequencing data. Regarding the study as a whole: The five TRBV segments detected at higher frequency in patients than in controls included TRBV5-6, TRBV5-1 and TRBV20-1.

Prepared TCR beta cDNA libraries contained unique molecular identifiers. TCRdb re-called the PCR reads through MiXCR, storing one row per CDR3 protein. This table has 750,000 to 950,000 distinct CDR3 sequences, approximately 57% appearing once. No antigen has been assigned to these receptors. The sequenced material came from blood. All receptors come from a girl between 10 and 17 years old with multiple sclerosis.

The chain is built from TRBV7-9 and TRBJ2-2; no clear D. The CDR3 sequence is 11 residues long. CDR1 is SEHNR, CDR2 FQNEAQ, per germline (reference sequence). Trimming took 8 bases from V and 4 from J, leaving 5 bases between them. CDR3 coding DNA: TGTGCCAGCGTGGGCACCGGGGAGCTGTTTTTT. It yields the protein CASVGTGELFF.

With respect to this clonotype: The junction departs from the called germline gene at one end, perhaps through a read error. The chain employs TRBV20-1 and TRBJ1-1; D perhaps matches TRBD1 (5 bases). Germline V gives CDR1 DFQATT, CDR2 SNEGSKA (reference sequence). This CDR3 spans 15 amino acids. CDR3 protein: CSASPGRPGNTEAFF. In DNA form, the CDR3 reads TGCAGCGCTAGTCCGGGGCGTCCGGGGAACACTGAAGCTTTCTTT.

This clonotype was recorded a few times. CDR3 sequence (DNA): TGCGCCAGCAGCTGGGAAGATACGCAGTATTTT. It translates to CASSWEDTQYF. This sequence joins TRBV5-1 and TRBJ2-3; D is undetermined. This CDR3 spans 11 amino acids. Deletions cut 3 bases from V and 5 bases from J, with 4 bases between. Germline-derived CDR1 and CDR2 are SGHRS and YFSETQ.

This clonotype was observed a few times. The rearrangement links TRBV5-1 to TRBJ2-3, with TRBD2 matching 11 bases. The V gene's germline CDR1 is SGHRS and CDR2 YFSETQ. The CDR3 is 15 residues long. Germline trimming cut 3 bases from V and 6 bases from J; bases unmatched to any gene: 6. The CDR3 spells CASSSLAGDYDTQYF. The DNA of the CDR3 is TGCGCCAGCAGCTCACTAGCGGGAGATTACGATACGCAGTATTTT.

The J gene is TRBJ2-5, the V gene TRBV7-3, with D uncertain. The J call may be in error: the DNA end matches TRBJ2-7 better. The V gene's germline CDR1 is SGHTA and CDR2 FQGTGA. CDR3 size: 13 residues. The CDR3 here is CASSPDGVSEQYF. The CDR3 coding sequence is TGTGCCAGCAGCCCCGATGGGGTTTCCGAGCAGTACTTC.

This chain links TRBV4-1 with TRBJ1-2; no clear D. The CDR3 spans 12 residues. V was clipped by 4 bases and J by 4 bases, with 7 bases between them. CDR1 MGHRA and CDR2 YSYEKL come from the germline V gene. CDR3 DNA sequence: TGCGCCAGCAGCCGCGCCATCTATGGCTACACCTTC. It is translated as CASSRAIYGYTF.

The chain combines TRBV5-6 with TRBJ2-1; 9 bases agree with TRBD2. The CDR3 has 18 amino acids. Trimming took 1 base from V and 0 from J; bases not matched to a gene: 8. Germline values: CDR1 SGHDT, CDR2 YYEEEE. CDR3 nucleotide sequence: TGTGCCAGCAGCTTGCTTGCTAGCGGGATCCGCTCCTACAATGAGCAGTTCTTC. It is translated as CASSLLASGIRSYNEQFF.

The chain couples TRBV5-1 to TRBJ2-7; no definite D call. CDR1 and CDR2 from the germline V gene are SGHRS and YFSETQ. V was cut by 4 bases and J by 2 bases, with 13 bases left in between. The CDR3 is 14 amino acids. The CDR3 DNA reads TGCGCCAGCAGCGTACAAGCTTCCACCTACGAGCAGTACTTC. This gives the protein CASSVQASTYEQYF. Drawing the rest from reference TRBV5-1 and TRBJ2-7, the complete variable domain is KAGVTQTPRYLIKTRGQQVTLSCSPISGHRSVSWYQQTPGQGLQFLFEYFSETQRNKGNFPGRFSGRQFSNSRSEMNVSTLELGDSALYLCASSVQASTYEQYFGPGTRLTVT.

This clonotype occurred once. CDR3 residues: CASSHINQPQHF. The CDR3 DNA reads TGTGCCAGCAGCCACATCAATCAGCCCCAGCATTTT. The chain is built from TRBV12-3 or TRBV12-4 and TRBJ1-5; D gene unclear. This CDR3 comprises 12 residues. V lost 6 bases, J lost 3 bases, and 6 bases lay in between.

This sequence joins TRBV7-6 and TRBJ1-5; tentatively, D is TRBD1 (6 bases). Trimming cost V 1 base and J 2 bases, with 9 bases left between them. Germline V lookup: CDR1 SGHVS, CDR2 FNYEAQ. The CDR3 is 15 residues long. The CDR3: CASSLDRAGNQPQHF. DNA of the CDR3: TGTGCCAGCAGCTTAGACAGGGCGGGCAATCAGCCCCAGCATTTT.

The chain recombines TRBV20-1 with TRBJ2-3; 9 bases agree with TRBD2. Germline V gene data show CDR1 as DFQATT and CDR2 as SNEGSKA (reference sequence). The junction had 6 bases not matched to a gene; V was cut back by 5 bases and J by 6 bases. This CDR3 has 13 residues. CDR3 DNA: TGCAGTGCTCCTAGCGGGATAGGGGATACGCAGTATTTT. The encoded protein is CSAPSGIGDTQYF.

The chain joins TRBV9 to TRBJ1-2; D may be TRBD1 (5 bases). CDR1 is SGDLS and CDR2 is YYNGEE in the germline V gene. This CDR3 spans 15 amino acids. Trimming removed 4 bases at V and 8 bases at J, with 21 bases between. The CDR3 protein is CASSPWTDGGDGYTF. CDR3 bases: TGTGCCAGCAGCCCCTGGACCGATGGGGGGGACGGCTACACCTTC.

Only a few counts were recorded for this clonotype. For the CDR3, the DNA is TGTGCCAGCACCCTATCGAGCGGGAGACGCTACGAGCAGTACTTC. Encoded protein: CASTLSSGRRYEQYF. The chain carries TRBV27 and TRBJ2-5; 8 positions match TRBD2. The closer fit of TRBJ2-7 to the DNA end suggests the J call may be wrong. In germline, CDR1 is MNHEY, CDR2 SMNVEV (reference sequence). The CDR3 contains 15 residues.

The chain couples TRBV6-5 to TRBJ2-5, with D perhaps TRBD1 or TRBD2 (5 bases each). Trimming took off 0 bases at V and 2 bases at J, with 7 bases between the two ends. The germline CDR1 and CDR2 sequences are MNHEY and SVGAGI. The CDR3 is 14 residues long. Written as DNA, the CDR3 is TGTGCCAGCAGTTACTCGGGACGACAAGAGACCCAGTACTTC. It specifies CASSYSGRQETQYF.

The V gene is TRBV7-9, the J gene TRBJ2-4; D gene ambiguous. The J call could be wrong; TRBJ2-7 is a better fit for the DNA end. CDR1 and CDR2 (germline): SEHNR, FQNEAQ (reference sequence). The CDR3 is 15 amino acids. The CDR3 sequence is CASSLARGREGEQYF. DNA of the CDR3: TGTGCCAGCAGCTTAGCGCGTGGGCGCGAAGGCGAGCAGTACTTC.

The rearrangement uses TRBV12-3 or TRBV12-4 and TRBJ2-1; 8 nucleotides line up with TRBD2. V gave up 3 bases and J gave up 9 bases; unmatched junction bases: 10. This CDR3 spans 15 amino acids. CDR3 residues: CASSFRWLAGPEQFF. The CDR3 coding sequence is TGTGCCAGCAGTTTTCGGTGGCTAGCGGGTCCTGAGCAGTTCTTC.

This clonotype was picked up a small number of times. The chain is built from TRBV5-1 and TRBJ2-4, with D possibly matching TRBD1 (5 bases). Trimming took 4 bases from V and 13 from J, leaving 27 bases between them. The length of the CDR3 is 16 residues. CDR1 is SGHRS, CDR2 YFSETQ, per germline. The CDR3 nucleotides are TGCGCCAGCAGCCCCGGGTTGACCAAAAACATCCAGGGACAGTACTTC. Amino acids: CASSPGLTKNIQGQYF.

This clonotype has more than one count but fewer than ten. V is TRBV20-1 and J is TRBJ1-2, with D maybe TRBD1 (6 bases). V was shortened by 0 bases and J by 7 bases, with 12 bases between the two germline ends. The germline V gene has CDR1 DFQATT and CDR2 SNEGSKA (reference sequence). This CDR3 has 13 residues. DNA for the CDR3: TGCAGTGCTAGAGACCCCCGGGACACTGGCTACACCTTC. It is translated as CSARDPRDTGYTF.

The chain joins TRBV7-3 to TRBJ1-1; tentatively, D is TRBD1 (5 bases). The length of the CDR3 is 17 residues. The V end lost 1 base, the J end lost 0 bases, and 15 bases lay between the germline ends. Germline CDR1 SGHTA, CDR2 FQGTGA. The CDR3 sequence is CASSLNRQGDMNTEAFF. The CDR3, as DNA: TGTGCCAGCAGCTTAAATCGCCAGGGCGACATGAACACTGAAGCTTTCTTT.

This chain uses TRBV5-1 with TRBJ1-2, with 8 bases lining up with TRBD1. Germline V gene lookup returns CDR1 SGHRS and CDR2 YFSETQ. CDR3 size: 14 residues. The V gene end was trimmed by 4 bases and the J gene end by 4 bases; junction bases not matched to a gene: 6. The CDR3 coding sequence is TGCGCCAGCAGCGCCGGACAGGGCTCCTATGGCTACACCTTC. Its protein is CASSAGQGSYGYTF. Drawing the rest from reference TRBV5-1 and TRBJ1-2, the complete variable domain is KAGVTQTPRYLIKTRGQQVTLSCSPISGHRSVSWYQQTPGQGLQFLFEYFSETQRNKGNFPGRFSGRQFSNSRSEMNVSTLELGDSALYLCASSAGQGSYGYTFGSGTRLTVV.

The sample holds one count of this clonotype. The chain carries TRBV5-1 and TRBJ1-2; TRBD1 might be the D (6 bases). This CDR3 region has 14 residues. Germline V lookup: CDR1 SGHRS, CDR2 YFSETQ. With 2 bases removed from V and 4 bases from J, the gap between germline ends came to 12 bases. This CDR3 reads CASSLRQDGYGYTF. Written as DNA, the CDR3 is TGCGCCAGCAGCTTAAGACAGGACGGCTATGGCTACACCTTC.

For the CDR3, the DNA is TGTGCCAGCATAGATGGGACAGAGCGGTGCCAGCCCCAGCATTTT. Encoded protein: CASIDGTERCQPQHF. The J gene is TRBJ1-5, the V gene TRBV6-6, with 7 bases that match TRBD1. CDR1 and CDR2 (germline): MNHNY, SVGAGI (reference sequence). The trim removed 7 bases at V and 7 bases at J, leaving 13 bases unmatched. The CDR3 extends over 15 amino acids.